This is a list of T cell receptor beta chains from one sample in a study of cytomegalovirus exposure and HLA in healthy donors. This table comes from immunoSEQ multiplex PCR, and its TCRdb copy is limited to in-frame clones, with some not included. The sample shows 80,000 to 95,000 clones, about 93% of them seen only once. The sequenced sample consisted of PBMCs. The receptors stem from a woman in her twenties or thirties in good health and CMV-seropositive. Both conserved end residues are part of each CDR3.

>TRBV9
CASSVGGGELAKNIQYF
>TRBV13
CASSSLGTGSYEQYF
>TRBV7-2
CASSLAGDGSYNEQFF
>TRBV19
CASSIVSGTDTQYF
>TRBV11-2
CASSPDSEKLFF
>TRBV7-4
CASSFLAGENTDTQYF
>TRBV7-9
CASSSQGPGVQYF
>TRBV28
CASLSGDRVYQPQHF
>TRBV4-1
CASSQDPRRGAGGSGYTF
>TRBV5-4
CASSVEGQVLYGYTF
>TRBV7-3
CASSLPDRSNEQFF
>TRBV29-1
CSVPRTGPNTYNEQFF
>TRBV27
CASSLSSGKLGGSRGEQFF
>TRBV19
CASSSGGELFF
>TRBV19
CASSIGGLAGAGELFF
>TRBV4-3
CASSPGGTDTQYF
>TRBV7-2
CASSLNEGVKLFF
>TRBV7-3
CASSRWRTDTQYF
>TRBV7-8
CASSPPLLASYNEQFF
>TRBV18
CASSPRDTDYEQYF
>TRBV19
CASSIAVSTAAFF
>TRBV13
CASSLASEQFF
>TRBV6-1
CASEAGGYNEQFF
>TRBV30
CAWTRALNTEAFF
>TRBV29-1
CSVDHSQETQYF
>TRBV7-2
CASSLTSYEQFF
>TRBV7-9
CASSSTSGDSYEQYF
>TRBV19
CASSRTTIPYEQYF
>TRBV28
CASLKRSSTDTQYF
>TRBV6-5
CASSRSGSYGYTF
>TRBV5-6
CASSRTGNPEAFF
>TRBV28
CASSLAGTSFYEQYF
>TRBV10-2
CASRGDRGNEKLFF
>TRBV29-1
CSVEVQDYGYTF
>TRBV9
CASSVQTDTQYF
>TRBV7-3
CASSLIGGSGTDTQYF
>TRBV15
CATSREVGRQAGELFF
>TRBV27
CASSQRYSNQPQHF
>TRBV9
CASSPGQGTYGYTF
>TRBV29-1
CIRLRDLPYEQYF
>TRBV14
CASSQEGGTSTDTQYF
>TRBV11-3
CASSPTGLAGDEQYF